This record concerns one T cell receptor (beta chain) sequence. This clone was detected only a few times. It lacks a known antigen. No base qualities exist here, and no much larger clone lies one base off it. The source of the sample is a study of blood T cell repertoires in COVID-19 (dated by TCRdb to 2018 to 2021). With regard to the full study: Samples covering the acute and convalescent phases of COVID-19 were provided by collaborators in the United States, Italy and Spain. The samples were drawn from the first 160 participants of the ongoing ImmuneRACE study and from over 950 subjects provided by 6 global collaborators. HLA class I and class II types, where available, came from metadata supplied by the sample provider rather than from assay-based typing. The prospective study material was composed of cDNA or gDNA derived from T cells, B-cell-depleted T cells, or PBMCs. Deeply sampled blood TCRbeta repertoires from subjects exposed to, actively infected with, or recovered from COVID-19 were included in the dataset. A freely available public database, intended as a resource for researchers studying the immune response to SARS-CoV-2, is where the repertoires were released. Sample metadata almost always included a de-identified subject ID, COVID-19 status, age in years and sex. Results the study describes overall, beyond this receptor: How much clinical and demographic metadata was included differed by source and by participant, and the metadata was provided uncurated.

The V end loses 5 bases and the J end loses 2 bases, and a stretch of 8 bases separates them. CDR1 SGHNT and CDR2 YYREEE were looked up in the germline V gene (reference sequence). The CDR3, from cysteine to phenylalanine, totals 14 residues. The retained sequence is limited to the CDR3, 42 bases, with the frame set at the first base. Each collaborating institution followed its own protocols to collect whole blood in K2EDTA tubes. For TCRbeta analysis, collaborators shipped samples in one of three forms: frozen whole blood, isolated PBMCs, or DNA extracted from either of those sample types. The immunoSEQ Assay, a bias-controlled multiplex PCR, was used to amplify TCRbeta CDR3 regions from genomic DNA. Processing in the source paper ran as follows. The number of nucleated cells in each sample was estimated by amplification of reference gene primers within the assay. To quantify the absolute abundance of each unique TCRbeta CDR3 rearrangement, sequence reads were collapsed and filtered. For each sample, productive Simpson clonality was calculated as the square root of Simpson's diversity index over productive rearrangements. Entries here come from immuneACCESS through TCRdb and include only in-frame sequences with V and J called. Some clones fail to appear in such tables; in the studies checked, an unresolved V gene covers under half of the shortfall, and the cause of the remainder is unknown. Clonal size and the V and J genes are those of that table, whereas D and trimming came from the DNA. This sample is represented by roughly 69,000 clones; roughly 88% of them were singletons. Approximately 4.7% of the sample goes to the ten largest clones.

Recombination joined TRBV5-4 with TRBJ2-6; there is no confident call for the D gene. Sequencing was done on a sample of peripheral blood. This receptor was identified in a human donor in a cohort sampled during active COVID-19. In nucleotides, the sequence is TGTGCCAGCAGATATTCCCCTGGGGCCAACGTCCTGACTTTC. It specifies CASRYSPGANVLTF.